This T cell receptor beta chain was sequenced for a study of identical twins. This clonotype was counted many times. What it binds is not known. Study-wide results and caveats: Cord blood beta clonotypes present at high abundance carried fewer insertions; no such pattern appeared in memory repertoires.

Via MiXCR, TCRdb re-called the 5' RACE reads, giving one row per CDR3 protein. The sample contains 690,000 or so distinct CDR3 sequences, approximately 9% of which appear only once. V was clipped by 3 bases and J by 4 bases; unmatched bases: 7. The CDR3 covers 16 residues. Germline V CDR1 and CDR2: SGHAT, FQNNGV. Another study also made use of these data, one on yellow fever vaccine responses in identical twins.

The clonotype comes from a woman under 30 in good health. The chain links TRBV11-2 to TRBJ2-1; TRBD2 agrees at 9 bases. Sample: PBMCs. The CDR3 is CASSLMMRGGYNEQFF. DNA of the CDR3: TGTGCCAGCAGCTTGATGATGCGGGGGGGATACAATGAGCAGTTCTTC.